A single T cell receptor beta chain is shown here with its context. What it binds is unknown. The source of the sample is a study of cytomegalovirus exposure and HLA in healthy donors. The V gene's germline CDR1 is MNHEY and CDR2 SMNVEV (reference sequence). Deletions cut 5 bases from V and 1 base from J, with 10 bases between. This CDR3 has 14 amino acids. Only in-frame clones appear in the TCRdb table, and some are missing; sequencing was by immunoSEQ multiplex PCR. The table has a few hundred thousand clones, less than 90% seen once. Study-wide results and caveats: A classifier reportedly called cytomegalovirus status with high sensitivity and specificity.

This chain links TRBV27 with TRBJ2-3; D not resolved. The sequence was obtained from a man aged 18 to 30 in good health and CMV-seropositive. The sample taken for sequencing was PBMCs. The CDR3 nucleotides read TGTGCCAGCAGTCCCTCTTCGGGCACAGATACGCAGTATTTT. Protein product: CASSPSSGTDTQYF.